The 15 T cell receptor beta chains in this list originate from one sample, sequenced in a study of cytomegalovirus exposure and HLA in healthy donors. PCR employed 60 Vbeta and 13 Jbeta primers. Clones were sequenced by immunoSEQ multiplex PCR, and TCRdb holds only the in-frame ones, with some missing. The table lists about 180,000 clones, 76% of them singletons. The sample was PBMCs. The receptors stem from a woman in her thirties in good health and CMV-seropositive.

This clone was detected a few times. The chain recombines TRBV7-2 with TRBJ1-6; D is unresolved. The V gene's germline CDR1 is SGHTA and CDR2 FQGNSA. The ends were cut back, 1 base at V and 8 bases at J, with 12 bases in the middle. This CDR3 is 15 amino acids long. The CDR3 is CASSLVVFGDSPLHF. The CDR3 bases are TGTGCCAGCAGCTTAGTGGTGTTCGGGGATTCACCCCTCCACTTT.

The J gene is TRBJ2-5, the V gene TRBV28; tentative D call: TRBD2 (5 bases). Near its end, the DNA agrees better with TRBJ2-7, so the J call may be wrong. The germline CDR1 and CDR2 sequences are MDHEN and SYDVKM. This CDR3 is built from 16 residues. The CDR3 sequence is CASSRYESGNHYEQYF. The CDR3 nucleotides are TGTGCCAGCAGTCGTTATGAGTCGGGAAACCACTACGAGCAGTACTTC.

The genes are TRBV10-1 and TRBJ2-7, with 8 bases lining up with TRBD2. CDR1 WNHNN and CDR2 SYGVQD come from the germline V gene (reference sequence). This CDR3 comprises 14 residues. With 4 bases clipped from V and 2 bases from J, the junction kept 4 bases outside the gene matches. CDR3 region: CASSGQRGPYEQYF. CDR3 DNA sequence: TGCGCCAGCAGTGGCCAGCGGGGGCCCTACGAGCAGTACTTC.

The table lists this clone with a few counts. CDR3 in amino acids: CASSLGPGGSGNQPQHF. As DNA, the CDR3 is TGTGCCAGCAGCTTGGGCCCAGGGGGGAGTGGCAATCAGCCCCAGCATTTT. The chain is built from TRBV7-9 and TRBJ1-5; 7 bases agree with TRBD1. The length of the CDR3 is 17 residues. Trimming at V came to 3 bases and at J to 2 bases, leaving 10 bases not matched to a gene. Germline V gene data show CDR1 as SEHNR and CDR2 as FQNEAQ (reference sequence).

V is TRBV7-9 and J is TRBJ2-1, with D possibly TRBD2 on 6 matching bases. Trimming took 9 bases from V and 4 from J, leaving 13 bases between them. Germline V gene lookup returns CDR1 SEHNR and CDR2 FQNEAQ (reference sequence). The CDR3 has 13 amino acids. As DNA, the CDR3 is TGTGCCAGGGGAGGTTCGGGATACAATGAGCAGTTCTTC. It is translated as CARGGSGYNEQFF.

The CDR3 sequence: CASGGQGLGNQPQHF. The CDR3 bases are TGTGCCAGCGGCGGACAGGGTTTGGGCAATCAGCCCCAGCATTTT. V usage is TRBV6-1 and J usage is TRBJ1-5; 8 bases match TRBD1. Trimming removed 8 bases from V and 2 bases from J; junction bases left unmatched: 8. CDR3 size: 15 residues. Germline V gene lookup returns CDR1 MNHNS and CDR2 SASEGT.

This chain joins TRBV4-1 and TRBJ2-7, with a weak D call TRBD2 (7 bases). Trimming pared 0 bases from V and 3 bases from J, leaving 12 bases between. The CDR3 runs 15 residues. Germline V lookup: CDR1 MGHRA, CDR2 YSYEKL. Here the CDR3 reads CASSQEGGTRYEQYF. For the CDR3, the DNA is TGCGCCAGCAGCCAAGAGGGGGGGACACGCTACGAGCAGTACTTC.

The chain links TRBV19 to TRBJ2-2; TRBD1 might be the D (6 bases). The germline V and J ends were trimmed by 6 bases and 4 bases, with 21 bases remaining between them. This CDR3 has 17 amino acids. Per the germline V gene, CDR1 is LNHDA and CDR2 is SQIVND (reference sequence). CDR3 protein: CASSPRRAGASTGELFF. For the CDR3, the DNA is TGTGCCAGTAGCCCAAGACGGGCAGGGGCTTCCACCGGGGAGCTGTTTTTT.

The V gene is TRBV7-7, the J gene TRBJ2-5, with 7 bases matching TRBD2. Trimming cost V 5 bases and J 2 bases; bases outside gene matches: 5. This CDR3 is 14 amino acids long. The V gene's germline CDR1 is SSHAT and CDR2 FNYEAQ (reference sequence). CDR3 DNA sequence: TGTGCCAGCAGCGGACCTAGCGGACAAGAGACCCAGTACTTC. Protein: CASSGPSGQETQYF.

The chain carries TRBV28 and TRBJ1-6; 7 nucleotides match TRBD1. Germline V CDR1 and CDR2: MDHEN, SYDVKM. After removal of 6 bases from V and 4 bases from J, the junction contained 6 bases not matched to a gene. The CDR3 spans 15 residues. DNA for the CDR3: TGTGCCAGCAGCTTTCCGGGACAGTATAATTCACCCCTCCACTTT. Its translation: CASSFPGQYNSPLHF.

The V call is TRBV19, the J call TRBJ2-2; a possible D gene is TRBD2 (6 bases). Between the trimmed V and J ends, which lost 7 bases and 4 bases, there was a span of 13 bases. This CDR3 has 14 amino acids. Germline CDR1 and CDR2: LNHDA and SQIVND (reference sequence). CDR3 residues: CASTPGRFTGELFF. CDR3 sequence (DNA): TGTGCCAGTACTCCAGGGAGGTTCACCGGGGAGCTGTTTTTT.

The CDR3 is CASSPTRPSGEYEQYF. The CDR3, as DNA: TGTGCCAGCAGCCCCACTCGGCCTAGCGGGGAGTACGAGCAGTACTTC. V gene TRBV5-4 combines with J gene TRBJ2-5, with TRBD2 matching 9 bases. The J call may be incorrect, as the DNA end agrees better with TRBJ2-7. CDR1 and CDR2 (germline): SGHNT, YYREEE (reference sequence). There are 16 residues in the CDR3.

This clone turned up a few times. The rearrangement joins TRBV7-3 to TRBJ1-5; D gene uncertain. This CDR3 spans 13 amino acids. V was shortened by 4 bases and J by 5 bases, with 9 bases between the two germline ends. Germline V gives CDR1 SGHTA, CDR2 FQGTGA. DNA of the CDR3: TGTGCCAGCAGCTCTGACCGGGATCAGCCCCAGCATTTT. Protein product: CASSSDRDQPQHF.

The rearrangement uses TRBV4-3 and TRBJ2-7; 7 bases line up with TRBD1. Germline lookup yields CDR1 LGHNA and CDR2 YSLEER. The CDR3 runs to 18 residues. Losses at the gene ends were 0 bases for V and 3 bases for J; bases not matched to a gene: 14. The chain's CDR3 is CASSQDSGRRDRHYEQYF. The DNA for the CDR3 is TGCGCCAGCAGCCAAGACTCGGGGCGTAGGGACAGACACTACGAGCAGTACTTC.

The CDR3 reads CASGRALRQGADAGELFF. CDR3 DNA: TGTGCCAGCGGACGGGCCTTACGGCAGGGGGCAGACGCCGGGGAGCTGTTTTTT. The chain joins TRBV7-9 to TRBJ2-2; TRBD1 matches 8 bases. There are 18 residues in the CDR3. Per the germline V gene, CDR1 is SEHNR and CDR2 is FQNEAQ (reference sequence). V lost 8 bases, J lost 6 bases, and 20 bases stayed unmatched.